Following are 14 T cell receptor beta chains from one sample sequenced in a study of quantifying T cell responses using KT2 cells. Looking at the study overall: RNA was reverse transcribed with TCR alpha and beta constant-region primers.

The cDNA 3' end received a ligated oligonucleotide with a UMI. First-round PCR used three to five cycles and beta primers RC1.1 and RC1.2 covering TRBC1 and TRBC2. TCRdb reprocessed the UMI-ligation and nested PCR reads via MiXCR and lists one record per CDR3 protein. The data show 30,000 or so distinct CDR3 sequences, 7.3% seen once. Sequences were obtained from PBMCs spiked with cells of the T cell clone KT2. Receptors were obtained from a human donor.

This clonotype was seen only a few times. The V gene is TRBV27, the J gene TRBJ2-7; 7 positions match TRBD1. This CDR3 is built from 14 residues. CDR1 is MNHEY, CDR2 SMNVEV, per germline (reference sequence). Unmatched junction bases numbered 11, after V lost 6 bases and J lost 6 bases. The DNA for the CDR3 is TGTGCCAGCAGCCCACAGGGGAGTGGTCGCGAGCAGTACTTC. Translation gives CASSPQGSGREQYF.

This clonotype was seen ten or more times. V is TRBV12-3 or TRBV12-4 and J is TRBJ1-2; a possible D gene is TRBD1 (6 bases). This CDR3 comprises 15 residues. V shed 5 bases and J shed 6 bases, with 19 bases lying between them. The CDR3, as DNA: TGTGCCAGCAGTGGGACACTACTCGGGGTAGATGGCTACACCTTC. Its protein product is CASSGTLLGVDGYTF.

This clonotype was seen ten or more times. V and J are TRBV2 and TRBJ1-2; 8 bases line up with TRBD1. After removal of 0 bases from V and 7 bases from J, the junction contained 16 bases not matched to a gene. CDR3 length: 18 amino acids. CDR1 and CDR2 from the germline V gene are SNHLY and FYNNEI. Written as DNA, the CDR3 is TGTGCCAGCAGTGAAGCGGGGGGGACAGGTTGGACAGGGTGTGGCTACACCTTC. It translates to CASSEAGGTGWTGCGYTF.

The rearrangement links TRBV12-3 or TRBV12-4 to TRBJ2-5; 8 bases map to TRBD2. V gave up 6 bases and J gave up 4 bases; unmatched junction bases: 10. The CDR3 extends over 15 amino acids. The CDR3 DNA follows: TGTGCCAGCAGGTCCGGGAGGGCCAAAGGAGAGACCCAGTACTTC. The encoded protein is CASRSGRAKGETQYF.

This clonotype has just a few counts. V and J are TRBV27 and TRBJ2-7, with 15 bases matching TRBD2. The V and J ends lost 0 bases and 6 bases, in that order; junction bases with no gene match: 3. Per germline, CDR1 MNHEY and CDR2 SMNVEV (reference sequence). The CDR3 runs 16 residues. The CDR3 loop reads CASSLSGGLAGGEQYF. CDR3 nucleotide sequence: TGTGCCAGCAGTTTATCAGGGGGACTAGCGGGGGGCGAGCAGTACTTC.

V and J are TRBV29-1 and TRBJ2-5; tentative D call: TRBD2 (5 bases). V was clipped by 4 bases and J by 5 bases, with 14 bases between them. Germline V gene sequence: CDR1 SQVTM, CDR2 ANQGSEA. CDR3 length equals 13 residues. The CDR3 DNA reads as TGCAGCGTTGCTAGCACCTCACGGGAGACCCAGTACTTC. Protein: CSVASTSRETQYF.

Ten or more counts support this clonotype. The chain is built from TRBV9 and TRBJ2-7; 7 positions match TRBD2. The CDR3 loop spans 15 amino acids. J lost 2 bases, V lost 2 bases, and 7 bases had no gene match. Germline CDR1 reads SGDLS; CDR2 reads YYNGEE. The CDR3 reads CASSVGSAGAYEQYF. The CDR3 nucleotides are TGTGCCAGCAGCGTTGGATCGGCGGGAGCCTACGAGCAGTACTTC.

The chain carries TRBV9 and TRBJ1-3; D gene uncertain. There are 15 residues in the CDR3. V dropped 3 bases and J dropped 2 bases, with 12 bases sitting between them. The germline gives CDR1 SGDLS, CDR2 YYNGEE. In DNA, the CDR3 is TGTGCCAGCAGCGCCCCCAGCAGTGCTGGAAACACCATATATTTT. This gives the protein CASSAPSSAGNTIYF.

This clonotype was counted at least ten times. The V gene is TRBV12-3 or TRBV12-4, the J gene TRBJ1-1; D remains ambiguous. Deletions cut 5 bases from V and 7 bases from J, with 11 bases between. CDR3 length: 12 residues. The chain's CDR3 is CASSTFDGEAFF. CDR3 bases: TGTGCCAGCAGTACCTTCGACGGTGAAGCTTTCTTT.

This clonotype was seen repeatedly, ten times or more. The rearrangement joins TRBV3-1 to TRBJ1-2; D gene ambiguous. Germline assignment: CDR1 LGHDT and CDR2 YNNKEL (reference sequence). V gave up 4 bases and J gave up 4 bases, with 10 bases separating them. The CDR3 covers 13 residues. The CDR3 spells CASSPLRSYGYTF. DNA of the CDR3: TGTGCCAGCAGCCCCCTCCGAAGCTATGGCTACACCTTC.

This clonotype has only a few counts. V usage is TRBV7-9 and J usage is TRBJ2-1; D uncertain. This CDR3 is built from 14 residues. The germline CDR1 and CDR2 sequences are SEHNR and FQNEAQ (reference sequence). Trimming removed 0 bases at V and 12 bases at J, with 15 bases between. In DNA form, the CDR3 reads TGTGCCAGCAGCTTAGCTGGTTTGCGTGGGGTGCAGTTCTTC. Translating it yields CASSLAGLRGVQFF. Full variable domain (missing parts from reference TRBV7-9 and TRBJ2-1): DTGVSQNPRHKITKRGQNVTFRCDPISEHNRLYWYRQTLGQGPEFLTYFQNEAQLEKSRLLSDRFSAERPKGSFSTLEIQRTEQGDSAMYLCASSLAGLRGVQFFGPGTRLTVL.

This clonotype was observed a handful of times. The CDR3 sequence is CATALRDRGPYEQYF. Here the CDR3 DNA reads TGTGCCACCGCCCTCCGGGACAGGGGGCCCTACGAGCAGTACTTC. The genes are TRBV10-3 and TRBJ2-7, with 12 bases fitting TRBD1. Trimming cost V 10 bases and J 2 bases; bases outside gene matches: 9. This CDR3 is 15 amino acids long. Germline values: CDR1 ENHRY, CDR2 SYGVKD.

This clonotype was counted at least ten times. The chain joins TRBV12-3 or TRBV12-4 to TRBJ1-5, with a tentative D call TRBD1 (5 bases). This CDR3 has 14 residues. Trimming shortened V by 3 bases and J by 4 bases, and 10 bases separated the two germline ends. The CDR3 nucleotides are TGTGCCAGCAGTTTGGTCGGGGCTAATCAGCCCCAGCATTTT. As protein: CASSLVGANQPQHF.

This clonotype has ten or more counts. V usage is TRBV11-2 and J usage is TRBJ2-1; a possible D gene is TRBD1 (5 bases). Germline V lookup: CDR1 SGHAT, CDR2 FQNNGV. The CDR3 extends over 14 amino acids. V was cut by 5 bases and J by 5 bases, with 13 bases left in between. CDR3 coding DNA: TGTGCCAGCAGCGCCGCAACAGGAAACAATGAGCAGTTCTTC. As protein: CASSAATGNNEQFF.